The clone carrying this T cell receptor beta chain was observed many times. Its antigen is still unknown. The data belong to a study of Graves' ophthalmopathy and Graves' hyperthyroidism. Overall study: Pretreatment peripheral blood was obtained at initial diagnosis.

V was shortened by 5 bases and J by 2 bases, with 16 bases between the two germline ends. Per the germline V gene, CDR1 is SGHVS and CDR2 is FQNEAQ. The CDR3 loop spans 15 amino acids. The authors amplified TCR beta CDR3 regions from RNA transcripts. First-round RT-PCR with HTBI primers preceded a second-round multiplex PCR. From the multiplex PCR reads, TCRdb called clonotypes with MiXCR, one entry per CDR3 protein. The repertoire holds 660,000 or so distinct CDR3 sequences, with about two fifths as singletons. Study results and caveats: From stable hyperthyroidism, ophthalmopathy was separated by a 13-signature model with about 88% sensitivity and around 79% specificity.

Material: peripheral blood. V is TRBV7-8 and J is TRBJ2-7; possible D gene TRBD2, 6 bases. The clonotype originates from an adult man with Graves' ophthalmopathy. CDR3 coding DNA: TGTGCCAGCAGCCCCGGTAGGCGGGACCCCTACGAGCAGTACTTC. Residues: CASSPGRRDPYEQYF.